This T cell receptor beta chain was sequenced during a study of OX40 agonist ivuxolimab in advanced cancers. At the level of the whole study: Ivuxolimab was a fully human IgG2 agonistic monoclonal antibody targeting the costimulatory receptor OX40 (CD134). Of the roughly 53 patients in dose escalation, about 20 had hepatocellular carcinoma, some 15 had melanoma, 9 had renal cell carcinoma and 9 had head and neck cancer. The paper describes the monotherapy dose-escalation part (N = 52 patients) of the phase I trial of ivuxolimab. The dose-escalation cohort was 82.7% male with a mean age of about 54 years, ranging from 23 to 79. Three dose-escalation patients achieved partial responses, one with hepatocellular carcinoma and two with cutaneous melanoma. Peripheral TCRbeta sequencing was intended to test whether TCR sequence diversity was altered and clonal T-cell expansion was caused by ivuxolimab. Patients were allowed to have had prior anti-PD-1, anti-PD-L1 or anti-CTLA-4 therapy, and 30% to 40% of the dose-escalation patients had been treated with checkpoint inhibitors. Intravenous ivuxolimab was administered to patients every 2 weeks at six dose levels: 0.01, 0.1, 0.3, 1.5, 3 and 10 mg/kg. What the study reported, not specific to this receptor: The antigen specificity of the clonally expanded peripheral T cells was not determined. In partial responders in the 0.1-3.0 mg/kg groups, normalized peripheral clonal expansion was found to be among the lowest, especially among CD8+ T cells. Low levels of normalized T-cell clonal expansion were also seen in some patients who did not respond. At doses of 0.1 to 3.0 mg/kg, clonal expansion of both CD4+ and CD8+ blood T cells was observed from baseline to week 6. After ivuxolimab, more expanded clones were found on average in CD8+ T cells than in CD4+ T cells.

To note about this clone: The antigen this receptor binds is unknown. No base quality values were provided; no much bigger clone lies one nucleotide off.

Genomic DNA was isolated from the sorted cells so that the TCRbeta CDR3 region could be sequenced. The immunoSEQ Assay was used for sequencing of TCRbeta CDR3 regions. The immuneACCESS repertoire file appears here via TCRdb, limited to in-frame rearrangements. These files lack a portion of the clones; in checked studies, under half of the deficit traces to unresolved V genes, and the cause of the others is not known. In this sample the table shows 100,000 to 120,000 clones, roughly nine tenths of which occur a single time. Together, the top ten hold approximately 0.29% of the sample. The trial excluded patients who had a history of autoimmune disease or were on systemic immunosuppression. Peripheral blood for TCR sequencing was collected from all dose cohorts at baseline, on cycle 4 day 1, and on cycle 7 day 1. The samples were taken from a phase I, first-in-human, multicenter, open-label dose-escalation trial of ivuxolimab. The trial enrolled adults with locally advanced or metastatic head and neck squamous cell, hepatocellular, melanoma or renal cell carcinoma. Before TCR sequencing, CD4+ and CD8+ T cells were separately sorted from peripheral blood.

The CDR3 covers 15 residues, taking in both the cysteine and the phenylalanine. Kept here is only the CDR3 DNA, which spans 45 bases and is read in frame from base 1. V loses 6 bases at its end and J loses 2 bases; junction bases beyond the gene matches: 7. From the germline V gene, CDR1 is MNHEY and CDR2 is SVGAGI. The chain is assembled from TRBV6-5 and TRBJ2-5; TRBD1 aligns with 9 central bases. This TCR was recovered from an adult with an advanced solid tumor such as melanoma, head and neck, liver or kidney cancer. The material was CD4+ or CD8+ T cells sorted from blood, obtained in a trial of the OX40 agonist ivuxolimab. The CDR3 protein is CASRIQGAWQETQYF. The base sequence is TGTGCCAGCAGGATACAGGGGGCTTGGCAAGAGACCCAGTACTTC.